The T cell receptor beta chain under discussion was sequenced for a study of cytomegalovirus exposure and HLA in healthy donors (dated by TCRdb to about 2017). In the study overall: An earlier analysis of roughly 630 of the donors reported 250 to 350 Gb of sequence data and approximately 110 million unique TCR beta sequences from 150 million to 200 million T cells. An early release covering about 600 HLA-typed donors comprised about 300 gigabases of sequencing data and approximately 80 million unique TCR sequences. A separate validation cohort of approximately 130 different subjects was used in addition to the approximately 670-subject first cohort. All discovery cohort repertoires had been generated using a single sequencing platform. Typing coverage varied by locus: roughly 629-630 donors for A, B, C, DRB1 and DQB1; more than 500 for DQA1; nearly 610 for DPA1; around 490 for DPB1. An earlier analysis of roughly 600 of the donors used high-throughput TCR beta sequencing to judge whether each TCR beta V gene segment behaved as functional or pseudogenic. The study combined high-throughput TCR immunosequencing, statistical association of individual TCRs with disease status, and machine learning to predict cytomegalovirus infection status. Of the 300 to 450 genotyped donors, 80% to 90% were placed in the genetic ancestry cluster associated with self-reported Caucasian donors. Genome-wide SNP genotypes for about 55% of the roughly 670 donors were used in a later genetic analysis, which treated that subset as a discovery cohort. Donor age, sex, ethnicity and CMV serostatus were collected together with the repertoire data. A later analysis re-analyzed previously published TCR beta repertoires from roughly 600 donors and added high-resolution HLA genotyping to study TCR occurrence patterns. The study profiled the T cell repertoires of hundreds of subjects by immunosequencing and related them to cytomegalovirus serostatus. On average, roughly 250,000 unique TCR beta nucleotide sequences were sequenced per donor among several hundred genotyped donors of the cohort, with around 19% of those sequences being non-productive. Five DR-DQ haplotypes were treated as single units for association and clustering because of strong linkage in the cohort. HLA typing covered class I and class II loci at four-digit resolution. The study aimed to test whether signatures of past pathogen exposure could be identified by cataloging public T cell receptors. Rather than using new phenotypic data, the later analysis identified candidate immune exposures from TCR beta sequences and from how often those sequences occurred across donors.

In total, roughly 710 healthy bone marrow donors made up the cohort. At the time of sampling, all cohort members were nominally healthy, though unrecorded immune exposures were likely present. The donor tested CMV seropositive, placing the donor among the 310 or so seropositive members of the cohort. Each donor provided a peripheral blood sample, and peripheral blood mononuclear cells were used for TCR beta sequencing. The Qiagen DNeasy Blood Extraction Kit was used to extract genomic DNA from the blood cell samples. This clone was counted between two and nine times. Its antigen specificity is not known. Per-base quality was not reported, and no clone a single base away is much larger than it. The library was made by the immunoSEQ multiplex PCR assay. The multiplex PCR relied on a mix of 60 forward primers for TCR Vbeta segments and 13 reverse primers for TCR Jbeta segments. A multiplex PCR assay on genomic DNA amplified the CDR3 region of rearranged TCR beta genes. Amplified TCR beta libraries were sequenced as 87-base-pair reads on the Illumina HiSeq System. Under the source paper's analysis protocol: A later analysis tallied approximately 87 million unique TCR beta chains across the roughly 610 repertoires, and approximately 12 million of those chains were shared by two or more donors. Raw reads were error-corrected and collapsed into unique sequences with a nearest-neighbor algorithm that merged closely related sequences to remove PCR and sequencing errors. Alignment of CDR3 sequences to IMGT reference sequences was used to assign V, D and J gene segments. For a sequence to be retained, a match of at least six nucleotides was required to both a V gene segment and a J gene segment. A rearrangement was called productive if the CDR3 had no stop codons and remained in frame with V and J, and every other rearrangement was called non-productive. Following IMGT convention, CDR3 was defined as the stretch from the second conserved V-encoded cysteine to the conserved J-encoded phenylalanine. The earlier analysis of 550 to 650 of the donors excluded any sequence lacking an unambiguous match to a single V gene segment. In an earlier analysis of 587 of the donors, a V segment was called functional when productive rearrangements were above 56.7%, and segregating when the standard deviation between donors exceeded 5%. A statistical classification framework was built to diagnose cytomegalovirus status from the catalog of TCR beta chain sequences. In a later analysis, TCR nucleotide sequences were compared against IMGT/GENE-DB human TR gene sequences so that V and J genes could be assigned. A later analysis assigned CDR3 sequences and most-parsimonious VDJ recombination scenarios with the TCRdist pipeline. In a later analysis, each TCR beta chain was defined by its CDR3 amino acid sequence together with its V-gene family, and reads lacking a unique V-gene family were excluded. A later analysis removed nearly 600 highly shared, low-generation-probability nucleotide sequences to deal with suspected cross-contamination and a sequencing artifact. For each public chain, a later analysis derived a clonal expansion index from normalized ranks of inferred template counts within each repertoire. In a later analysis, generation probabilities were computed with a VDJ recombination model fitted to out-of-frame rearrangements, and the resulting probabilities were checked against IGoR. Hypergeometric tests were used in a later analysis to score TCR-TCR, TCR-HLA and TCR-CMV co-occurrence, with a repertoire-size bias correction applied to the TCR pairs. To estimate false discovery rates, a later analysis permuted the HLA or CMV assignments 20 times. In a later analysis, co-occurring TCRs were grouped using DBSCAN, and TCRdist sequence similarity was added for clustering within HLA-allele-positive subsets. Co-occurrence clustering excluded repertoires with fewer than 30,000 or more than 120,000 public chains, plus five with anomalous nucleotide sharing. TCRdb obtained this table from immuneACCESS and retained in-frame rearrangements with V and J assigned. These tables miss some clones; where compared with another copy, unresolved V genes account for less than half of the shortfall, and the remainder is unexplained. D and trimming were read from the DNA, whereas the V and J calls and clone size are those reported in that table. The sample table holds 150,000 to 200,000 clones, of which around 80% were seen once. 7.7% of the sample comes from the top ten.

Study-level results and caveats: A further reported finding was that TCR beta sequences accurately predicted the HLA-A and HLA-B alleles for most subjects in the first cohort. HLA typing was unavailable for some donors at each locus, so association tests used only the typed subset. Most TCR sequences were observed very rarely across donors, whereas some public TCRs were present in many individuals. The earlier analysis of 587 of the donors excluded roughly 17 rarely observed V segments, including chromosome 9 orphons, because counts were too low. Several of the top co-occurrence clusters appeared to be linked to parvovirus B19, influenza, CMV and Epstein-Barr virus, according to a later analysis. CMV serostatus was the only immune exposure information available for the cohort. At a false discovery rate of 0.05, a later analysis linked under 20,000 TCR beta sequences to specific HLA alleles. Sequencing depth was assumed to be roughly uniform across donors in the presence/absence analyses, though that assumption may not hold. Only TCR beta chains were sequenced in this cohort, and the absence of alpha or paired-chain data limited detectable features. In vitro tests confirmed that a few of the cytomegalovirus-associated TCR beta chains recognize cytomegalovirus antigens. In a later genetic analysis, fewer N-insertions in productive TCRs were reported among donors in an Asian-associated ancestry cluster than the 666-donor mean. In a later analysis, HLA-associated TCR beta chains showed more clonal expansion and lower generation probabilities than non-associated chains that were equally common. The classifier was reported to diagnose cytomegalovirus status with high specificity and sensitivity in both the original cohort and the validation cohort. The 87-base-pair reads could not distinguish some IMGT-functional V segments, including TRBV6-2 and TRBV6-3, so those segments were excluded. According to a later analysis, most CMV-associated TCR beta chains appeared to be HLA-restricted, and the HLA associations seemed to be driven largely by CMV exposure. Linkage disequilibrium might explain the correlated functional status among segregating V segments, but an unknown experimental factor could not be excluded. An earlier analysis of 587 of the donors showed that most TCR beta V segments appeared in productive rearrangements either about 87% or about 30% of the time, which broadly matched IMGT annotations. A cluster of highly shared sequence variants was judged likely to represent a technical artifact of the sequencing pipeline. According to a later analysis, TCR association rates differed among HLA loci, with DRB1 alleles showing the most associated TCRs and HLA-C alleles showing the fewest. The study listed 150 to 200 TCR beta chains as associated with cytomegalovirus. V-gene and J-gene trimming of TCR beta chains was associated with a missense DCLRE1C variant in a later genetic analysis, and the association was replicated in an independent cohort. Strong co-occurrence of HLA alleles, especially DR and DQ, made assigning TCR associations to individual alleles difficult. It was suggested by the authors that the approach could potentially be generalized to other disease states and immunological phenotypes.

From the cysteine through the phenylalanine, the CDR3 covers 12 amino acids. Solely the CDR3 DNA is kept, with 36 bases framed from the first base. For CDR1 and CDR2, the germline V gene lists SQVTM and ANQGSEA. Deletion took 3 bases off V and 15 bases off J, with a span of 18 bases between the germline ends. What was sequenced was PBMCs. The origin of this receptor is a woman in her 40s in good health and CMV-seropositive. This chain is built from TRBV29-1 and TRBJ2-1, with TRBD2 tentatively as D gene (6 bases match). The DNA sequence is as follows: TGCAGCGTTGACCCACCGGGACTTACTCCGTTCTTC. It translates to CSVDPPGLTPFF.